These 3 T cell receptor beta chains originate from one sample sequenced in a study of shared clonotypes between healthy human individuals. Here immunoSEQ multiplex PCR was the method, and the copy in TCRdb shows in-frame clones only, minus some. The data hold about 2.4 million clones, with roughly 92% observed a single time. Source material: naive CD4+ T cells sorted from blood. Subset of the sample: CD45RA+ positively selected. The receptors come from a man in his late teens or twenties in good health.

The chain combines TRBV5-4 with TRBJ2-3; TRBD2 agrees at 8 bases. This CDR3 contains 16 residues. V was clipped by 3 bases and J by 5 bases; unmatched bases: 11. CDR1 and CDR2 (germline): SGHNT, YYREEE (reference sequence). CDR3 loop: CASSSPRSGGIDTQYF. As DNA, the CDR3 is TGTGCCAGCAGCTCGCCCAGAAGCGGGGGAATAGATACGCAGTATTTT.

This sequence joins TRBV5-4 and TRBJ2-3, with D possibly TRBD1 on 6 matching bases. Trimming removed 4 bases at V and 2 bases at J, with 17 bases between. CDR1 is SGHNT, CDR2 YYREEE, per germline (reference sequence). The CDR3 consists of 16 residues. This CDR3 is CASSLGRTDHTDTQYF. CDR3 DNA sequence: TGTGCCAGCAGCCTCGGCCGGACAGACCACACAGATACGCAGTATTTT.

A single count supports this clone. CDR3 region: CASSQINNEQFF. The CDR3 coding sequence is TGTGCCAGCAGCCAGATAAACAATGAGCAGTTCTTC. The chain uses TRBV6-6 and TRBJ2-1; no firm D call. This CDR3 comprises 12 residues. V lost 6 bases to trimming and J lost 5 bases, with 8 bases between them. CDR1 and CDR2 (germline): MNHNY, SVGAGI (reference sequence).